This T cell receptor beta chain was captured in a study of CD8 T cells in Susac syndrome. It was with random hexamers that roughly 0.45 to 1 ug RNA was reverse transcribed. Amplification of TCR beta CDR3 by immunoSEQ multiplex PCR spanned 54 Vbeta and 13 Jbeta. One entry per CDR3 protein, called by TCRdb with MiXCR from the immunoSEQ multiplex PCR reads. The sample records more than 90,000 distinct CDR3 sequences, roughly 93% being singletons. The CDR3 sequence is 17 residues long. With 4 bases clipped from V and 0 bases from J, the junction kept 12 bases outside the gene matches. Germline CDR1 and CDR2: SGHRS and YFSETQ. Sequencing of TCR beta, carried out with a high-throughput approach, was applied to CD8+ and CD4+ T cells from the blood. Treatment-naive patients with stable or active relapsing-remitting disease were the multiple sclerosis controls. The CD8+ and CD4+ T cells were isolated magnetically using a negative isolation approach, whereas the TEMRA cells were enriched by FACS.

The sequenced sample was CD4+ T cells from PBMCs. The receptor's source is a human donor with multiple sclerosis. V and J are TRBV5-1 and TRBJ1-1, with 7 bases identical to TRBD1. CDR3 coding DNA: TGCGCCAGCAGCCCGCGCGCAGGGGGATTTATGAACACTGAAGCTTTCTTT. Translation: CASSPRAGGFMNTEAFF.